This TCR beta chain came from a study of control samples from healthy donors and cancer patients. The length of the CDR3 is 13 residues. Trimming removed 1 base from V and 6 bases from J, with 7 bases in between. Germline V lookup: CDR1 LGHDT, CDR2 YNNKEL (reference sequence). Assay used: immunoSEQ multiplex PCR; TCRdb lists only in-frame clones, some missing. Of 55,000 to 65,000 clones in the sample, over 75% were seen once. The chain couples TRBV3-1 (or the pseudogene TRBV3-2) to TRBJ1-5, with D unclear. The source is a woman aged 55-69 years with lung cancer. Sequencing input: PBMCs. This CDR3 reads CASSQGEAQPQHF. Here the CDR3 DNA reads TGTGCCAGCAGCCAAGGTGAGGCTCAGCCCCAGCATTTT.